The clone carrying this T cell receptor beta chain was counted a single time. TCRdb keeps only in-frame clones here, not all; method: immunoSEQ multiplex PCR. The sample contains more than 110,000 clones, roughly nine tenths of which appear only once. CDR1 SGHDN and CDR2 FVKESK come from the germline V gene. J was trimmed by 8 bases and V by 4 bases; bases with no gene match: 11. This CDR3 contains 17 residues. This sample is part of a study of cytomegalovirus exposure and HLA in healthy donors. Looking at the study overall: A later analysis reported the same platform for the 120 or so validation repertoires and the roughly 700 first-cohort repertoires.

The chain carries TRBV14 and TRBJ2-1; 13 bases align to TRBD2. The sequenced sample consisted of PBMCs. The clonotype was recovered from a young man in good health and CMV-seronegative. The CDR3 region is CASSRRTSGSRRDEQFF. CDR3 nucleotides: TGTGCCAGCAGCCGCCGGACTAGCGGGAGTCGACGGGATGAGCAGTTCTTC.